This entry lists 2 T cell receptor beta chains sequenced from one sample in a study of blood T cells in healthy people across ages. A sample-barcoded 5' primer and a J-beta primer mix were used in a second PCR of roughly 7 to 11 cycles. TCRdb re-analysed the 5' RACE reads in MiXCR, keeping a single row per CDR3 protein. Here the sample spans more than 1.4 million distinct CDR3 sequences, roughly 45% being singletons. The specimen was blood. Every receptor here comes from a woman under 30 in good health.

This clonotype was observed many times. CDR3 nucleotide sequence: TGCAGTGCCACCGATACATCGGGGAATTCACCCCTCCACTTT. Translation: CSATDTSGNSPLHF. This chain uses TRBV20-1 with TRBJ1-6, with D unresolved. Germline values: CDR1 DFQATT, CDR2 SNEGSKA (reference sequence). Trimming took off 6 bases at V and 7 bases at J, with 16 bases between the two ends. The CDR3 consists of 14 residues.

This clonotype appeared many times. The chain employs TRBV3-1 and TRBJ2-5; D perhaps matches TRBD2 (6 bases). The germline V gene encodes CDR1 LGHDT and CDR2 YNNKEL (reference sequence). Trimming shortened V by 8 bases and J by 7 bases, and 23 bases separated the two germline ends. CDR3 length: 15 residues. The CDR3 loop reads CASGGKAGGRGTQYF. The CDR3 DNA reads TGTGCCAGCGGAGGGAAAGCTGGCGGTAGGGGGACCCAGTACTTC.